This T cell receptor (beta chain) is drawn from a study of tumor-infiltrating lymphocytes in localized non-small cell lung cancer. The study, taken as a whole, reports: Technical variation could not be separated from intratumor heterogeneity here.

Clones were sequenced by immunoSEQ multiplex PCR, and TCRdb holds only the in-frame ones, with some missing. The repertoire holds about 7,100 clones, with about 79% as singletons. In this sample, this clone turned up once. Its antigen is currently unknown. CDR1 SGHAT and CDR2 FQNNGV come from the germline V gene. V lost 4 bases and J lost 9, with 13 bases in between. This CDR3 comprises 12 residues. This clonotype was obtained from a human donor with non-small cell lung cancer. Sequencing was carried out using uninvolved lung tissue not adjacent to the tumor. The chain carries TRBV11-2 and TRBJ2-7, with a weak D call TRBD2 (5 bases). DNA for the CDR3: TGTGCCAGCAGCTCAACTAGTTCCAGGCAGTACTTC. It encodes CASSSTSSRQYF.